Each of the 26 T cell receptor beta chains below was sequenced from the same sample in a study of blood T cell repertoires in COVID-19. This table comes from immunoSEQ multiplex PCR, and its TCRdb copy is limited to in-frame clones, with some not included. Of about 220,000 clones listed, 70% to 85% were seen once; the top ten hold 1.3%. Source material: PBMCs or T cells enriched from blood (not recorded which). These receptors all come from a woman aged 40 to 49 with acute COVID-19.

A few counts support this clone. The DNA of the CDR3 is TGCGCCAGCAGTCTTACAGGGTCCCCCGAGCAGTTCTTC. Its protein product is CASSLTGSPEQFF. The chain links TRBV5-1 to TRBJ2-1; a weak D match, TRBD1 (6 bases). This CDR3 is 13 amino acids long. With 5 bases removed from V and 10 bases from J, the gap between germline ends came to 16 bases. The germline gives CDR1 SGHRS, CDR2 YFSETQ.

V and J are TRBV7-2 and TRBJ1-1; D might be TRBD1 (6 bases). From germline, CDR1 is SGHTA and CDR2 FQGNSA. Trimming took 5 bases from V and 5 from J, leaving 15 bases between them. The CDR3 spans 14 residues. The CDR3 nucleotides read TGTGCCAGCAGCCCGCATCAAACAGGGACTGAAGCTTTCTTT. It encodes CASSPHQTGTEAFF.

V and J are TRBV18 and TRBJ1-2; 8 positions agree with TRBD1. The CDR3 length is 13 residues. The junction had 10 bases not matched to a gene; V was cut back by 6 bases and J by 10 bases. CDR1 is KGHSH and CDR2 is LQKENI in the germline V gene. CDR3 protein: CASSLRDRGDYTF. In DNA, the CDR3 is TGTGCCAGCTCGCTAAGAGACAGGGGCGACTACACCTTC.

V and J are TRBV11-2 and TRBJ1-5; D unclear. The germline gives CDR1 SGHAT, CDR2 FQNNGV. The CDR3 has 17 amino acids. The V end was cut by 5 bases, the J end by 0 bases, with 17 bases between. In nucleotides, the CDR3 is TGTGCCAGCAGCCGGAGGAGTTCTATGAATAGCAATCAGCCCCAGCATTTT. Residues: CASSRRSSMNSNQPQHF.

This clone was counted only a few times. For the CDR3, the DNA is TGCAGCCTACCTGCCTGGGGGGTGAATGAAAAACTGTTTTTT. Translating gives CSLPAWGVNEKLFF. The gene calls are TRBV29-1 and TRBJ1-4, with D maybe TRBD1 (5 bases). Germline CDR1 SQVTM, CDR2 ANQGSEA. CDR3 length: 14 residues. V lost 8 bases and J 5 bases, leaving 18 bases between the germline ends. Full variable domain (outside the CDR3, taken from reference TRBV29-1 and TRBJ1-4): SAVISQKPSRDICQRGTSLTIQCQVDSQVTMMFWYRQQPGQSLTLIATANQGSEATYESGFVIDKFPISRPNLTFSTLTVSNMSPEDSSIYLCSLPAWGVNEKLFFGSGTQLSVL.

This clone has a single count. This chain joins TRBV28 and TRBJ1-1; D uncertain. The CDR3 contains 11 residues. V lost 5 bases to trimming and J lost 2 bases, with 3 bases between them. Germline V gives CDR1 MDHEN, CDR2 SYDVKM. The CDR3 protein is CASSQNTEAFF. The CDR3 nucleotides read TGTGCCAGCAGTCAAAACACTGAAGCTTTCTTT. Complete variable domain (other parts from reference TRBV28 and TRBJ1-1): DVKVTQSSRYLVKRTGEKVFLECVQDMDHENMFWYRQDPGLGLRLIYFSYDVKMKEKGDIPEGYSVSREKKERFSLILESASTNQTSMYLCASSQNTEAFFGQGTRLTVV.

This chain connects TRBV7-8 to TRBJ1-6; tentatively, D is TRBD1 (6 bases). The germline CDR1 and CDR2 sequences are SGHVS and FQNEAQ. V dropped 5 bases and J dropped 2 bases, with 19 bases sitting between them. This CDR3 is built from 18 residues. The CDR3 loop is CASSPLAHRAPYNSPLHF. CDR3 DNA sequence: TGTGCCAGCAGCCCCCTGGCGCACAGGGCGCCCTATAATTCACCCCTCCACTTT.

The gene calls are TRBV11-2 and TRBJ2-7; weak D call: TRBD1 (5 bases). The germline gives CDR1 SGHAT, CDR2 FQNNGV. Trimming shortened V by 7 bases and J by 3 bases, and 19 bases separated the two germline ends. The CDR3 totals 15 residues. CDR3 DNA: TGTGCCAGCAAACCGAGACAGAGTCCCTTCTACGAGCAGTACTTC. It encodes CASKPRQSPFYEQYF.

The chain couples TRBV5-1 to TRBJ1-2; 7 bases match TRBD1. After removal of 4 bases from V and 2 bases from J, the junction contained 5 bases not matched to a gene. The CDR3 covers 14 residues. CDR1 SGHRS and CDR2 YFSETQ come from the germline V gene. The CDR3, as DNA: TGCGCCAGCAGCCAAGGGACAGCCAACTATGGCTACACCTTC. Its translation: CASSQGTANYGYTF. Together with reference TRBV5-1 and TRBJ1-2, the CDR3 gives the full variable domain: KAGVTQTPRYLIKTRGQQVTLSCSPISGHRSVSWYQQTPGQGLQFLFEYFSETQRNKGNFPGRFSGRQFSNSRSEMNVSTLELGDSALYLCASSQGTANYGYTFGSGTRLTVV.

V and J are TRBV5-8 and TRBJ2-7; 9 nucleotides agree with TRBD1. J gave up 7 bases and V 4 bases, and 12 bases lay outside the gene matches. The length of the CDR3 is 15 residues. CDR1 SGHTS and CDR2 YDEGEE come from the germline V gene. The DNA of the CDR3 is TGTGCCAGCAGCCCACGACGGGACAGGGCTCAAGAGCAGTACTTC. It yields the protein CASSPRRDRAQEQYF.

This clone was observed once. The CDR3 nucleotides are TGTGCCAGCAGTAGGGGCAGGGGGCGCGAGCAGTACTTC. This translates into CASSRGRGREQYF. This chain connects TRBV27 to TRBJ2-7, with 8 bases that match TRBD1. Germline V lookup: CDR1 MNHEY, CDR2 SMNVEV (reference sequence). The V and J ends lost 5 bases and 6 bases, in that order; junction bases with no gene match: 6. The CDR3 is made up of 13 amino acids.

This clone was counted between two and nine times. This rearrangement joins TRBV6-6 to TRBJ1-5; the match to TRBD1 covers 7 bases. CDR1 and CDR2 (germline): MNHNY, SVGAGI (reference sequence). This CDR3 is built from 15 residues. Germline trimming cut 6 bases from V and 4 bases from J; bases unmatched to any gene: 9. The CDR3 loop reads CASSLPRDRNQPQHF. CDR3 nucleotide sequence: TGTGCCAGCAGCCTACCCCGGGACAGAAATCAGCCCCAGCATTTT.

The chain is built from TRBV28 and TRBJ2-2; 9 nucleotides line up with TRBD2. Per germline, CDR1 MDHEN and CDR2 SYDVKM. Losses at the gene ends were 8 bases for V and 6 bases for J; bases not matched to a gene: 7. CDR3 length equals 14 residues. The CDR3 loop reads CASLAGVVSGELFF. For the CDR3, the DNA is TGTGCCAGCTTAGCGGGAGTTGTTTCCGGGGAGCTGTTTTTT.

The chain uses TRBV15 and TRBJ2-5; a weak D match, TRBD1 (6 bases). Germline V gene lookup returns CDR1 LNHNV and CDR2 YYDKDF (reference sequence). Trimming left V 9 bases short and J 0 bases short, with 17 bases between. The CDR3 has 15 residues. This CDR3 reads CATNDGTLYQETQYF. DNA of the CDR3: TGTGCCACTAACGACGGGACACTCTACCAAGAGACCCAGTACTTC.

This chain links TRBV28 with TRBJ2-1; D is perhaps TRBD1 (6 bases). CDR1 MDHEN and CDR2 SYDVKM come from the germline V gene. The V end was cut by 8 bases, the J end by 0 bases, with 14 bases between. The CDR3 is made up of 15 amino acids. CDR3 protein: CASGSLTGSYNEQFF. CDR3 nucleotide sequence: TGTGCCAGCGGTTCCTTGACAGGCTCCTACAATGAGCAGTTCTTC.

The gene calls are TRBV4-2 and TRBJ1-1, with TRBD1 as a possible D gene (6 bases). CDR3 length: 14 residues. Looked up from germline, CDR1 is LGHNA and CDR2 is YNFKEQ. Deletions cut 1 base from V and 1 base from J, with 7 bases between. As DNA, the CDR3 is TGTGCCAGCAGCCAAGGCAGGGGGAACACTGAAGCTTTCTTT. This codes for CASSQGRGNTEAFF.

The V gene is TRBV7-2, the J gene TRBJ1-1; D uncertain. The ends were cut back, 4 bases at V and 5 bases at J, with 8 bases in the middle. The CDR3 length is 12 residues. Germline V gene sequence: CDR1 SGHTA, CDR2 FQGNSA. Here the CDR3 reads CASSSLQTEAFF. The CDR3 DNA is TGTGCCAGCAGCTCCCTCCAGACTGAAGCTTTCTTT.

This chain joins TRBV7-9 and TRBJ1-2, with 7 bases aligning to TRBD1. Germline V gives CDR1 SEHNR, CDR2 FQNEAQ (reference sequence). CDR3 length equals 18 residues. V trimming: 5 bases; J trimming: 7 bases; junction bases outside the gene matches: 22. CDR3: CASSAASGQWSMGAGYTF. CDR3 nucleotides: TGTGCCAGCAGCGCCGCCTCGGGACAGTGGTCTATGGGGGCTGGCTACACCTTC.

The rearrangement joins TRBV5-1 to TRBJ2-5; no firm D call. Germline V gene lookup returns CDR1 SGHRS and CDR2 YFSETQ. Trimming left V 4 bases short and J 4 bases short, with 17 bases between. The CDR3 has 15 residues. CDR3 nucleotide sequence: TGCGCCAGCAGCCCCGTGAAGAATCCAGGAGAGACCCAGTACTTC. Translated, it gives CASSPVKNPGETQYF.

V gene TRBV6-5 combines with J gene TRBJ1-1, with unresolved D. Germline lookup yields CDR1 MNHEY and CDR2 SVGAGI. The CDR3 is made up of 11 amino acids. The V end lost 6 bases, the J end lost 11 bases, and 13 bases lay between the germline ends. CDR3 sequence reads: CASSGWGDAFF. The CDR3 DNA reads TGTGCCAGCAGCGGTTGGGGAGATGCTTTCTTT.

The chain uses TRBV18 and TRBJ1-2, with 9 bases fitting TRBD1. J gave up 5 bases and V 3 bases, and 7 bases lay outside the gene matches. Germline CDR1 is KGHSH and CDR2 is LQKENI. The CDR3 sequence is 15 residues long. The CDR3 spells CASSPWTGDSYGYTF. The CDR3 nucleotides are TGTGCCAGCTCACCCTGGACAGGGGATTCTTATGGCTACACCTTC.

The V gene is TRBV14, the J gene TRBJ2-5; D call uncertain. Germline V gene data show CDR1 as SGHDN and CDR2 as FVKESK. The CDR3 consists of 12 residues. Trimming stripped 1 base from V and 7 bases from J, with 7 bases between. The CDR3 coding sequence is TGTGCCAGCAGCCAAGGAAGAGTGACCCAGTACTTC. Encoded protein: CASSQGRVTQYF.

The chain employs TRBV4-2 and TRBJ2-1, with 8 positions matching TRBD2. Trimming cost V 3 bases and J 0 bases; bases outside gene matches: 4. The germline CDR1 and CDR2 sequences are LGHNA and YNFKEQ. The CDR3 consists of 16 residues. For the CDR3, the DNA is TGTGCCAGCAGCCATCGCGGGAGGAGCTCCTACAATGAGCAGTTCTTC. Protein: CASSHRGRSSYNEQFF.

DNA of the CDR3: TGTGCCAGCAGTGCCCAGGGGTTGGGCACTGAAGCTTTCTTT. Protein product: CASSAQGLGTEAFF. V and J are TRBV7-8 and TRBJ1-1, with a possible D match to TRBD1 (6 bases). There are 14 residues in the CDR3. CDR1 is SGHVS and CDR2 is FQNEAQ in the germline V gene. Trimming pared 6 bases from V and 4 bases from J, leaving 15 bases between.

The gene calls are TRBV18 and TRBJ1-5, with D possibly TRBD1 on 6 matching bases. The CDR3 consists of 15 residues. V lost 4 bases and J lost 3, with 13 bases in between. Germline lookup yields CDR1 KGHSH and CDR2 LQKENI. Here the CDR3 DNA reads TGTGCCAGCTCACGTGACAGGAATTACAATCAGCCCCAGCATTTT. This encodes CASSRDRNYNQPQHF.

The V and J genes are TRBV7-2 and TRBJ1-4; D is ambiguous. The CDR3 has 13 residues. Germline V gives CDR1 SGHTA, CDR2 FQGNSA. V lost 5 bases, J lost 3 bases, and 7 bases lay in between. The chain's CDR3 is CASSSGPNEKLFF. The CDR3 nucleotides read TGTGCCAGCAGCAGCGGCCCTAATGAAAAACTGTTTTTT.